The subject of this entry is one T cell receptor beta chain. The antigen remains undetermined. The data were produced by immunoSEQ multiplex PCR, yet TCRdb's version contains in-frame clones alone and is incomplete. The table lists tens of thousands of clones, 70% to 85% of them singletons, with around 19% in the top ten. This sample was included in a study of a mutant IDH1 vaccine in newly diagnosed glioma. Time point specified: week 47, end of study. The content of each vaccine dose was 300 ug of mutant IDH1 20-mer peptide, and topical imiquimod accompanied it. This CDR3 region has 16 residues. Germline values: CDR1 LGHNT, CDR2 FRNRAP. Germline trimming cut 1 base from V and 1 base from J; bases unmatched to any gene: 6.

The sample in question was PBMCs, obtained from a glioma patient whose treatment included an IDH1 peptide vaccine. The origin of this receptor is a man aged 18 to 35 with glioma. Some clones in this sample may be carry-over from other donors' samples. The chain joins TRBV12-5 to TRBJ1-1, with TRBD1 matching over 7 bases. CDR3 region: CASGLDPGGENTEAFF. The CDR3 nucleotides read TGTGCTAGTGGTTTGGACCCAGGGGGTGAGAACACTGAAGCTTTCTTT.